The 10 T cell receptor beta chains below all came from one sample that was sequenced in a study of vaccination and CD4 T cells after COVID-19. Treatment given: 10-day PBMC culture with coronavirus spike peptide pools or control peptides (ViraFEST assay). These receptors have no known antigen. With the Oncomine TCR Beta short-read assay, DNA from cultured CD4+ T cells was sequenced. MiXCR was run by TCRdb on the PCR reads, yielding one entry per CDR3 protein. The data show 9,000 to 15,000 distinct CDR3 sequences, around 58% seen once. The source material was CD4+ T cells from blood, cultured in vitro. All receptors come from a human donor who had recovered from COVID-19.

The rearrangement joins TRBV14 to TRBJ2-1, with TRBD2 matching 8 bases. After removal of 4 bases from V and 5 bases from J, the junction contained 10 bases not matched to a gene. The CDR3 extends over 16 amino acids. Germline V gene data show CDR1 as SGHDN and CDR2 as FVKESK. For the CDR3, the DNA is TGTGCCAGCAGCCCCAATAGCGGGAAGTCCAACAATGAGCAGTTCTTC. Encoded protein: CASSPNSGKSNNEQFF. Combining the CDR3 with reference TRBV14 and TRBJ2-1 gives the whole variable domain EAGVTQFPSHSVIEKGQTVTLRCDPISGHDNLYWYRRVMGKEIKFLLHFVKESKQDESGMPNNRFLAERTGGTYSTLKVQPAELEDSGVYFCASSPNSGKSNNEQFFGPGTRLTVL.

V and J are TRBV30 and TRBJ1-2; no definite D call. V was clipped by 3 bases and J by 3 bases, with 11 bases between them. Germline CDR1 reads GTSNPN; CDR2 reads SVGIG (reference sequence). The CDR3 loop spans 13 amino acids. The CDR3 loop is CAWSSGSDYGYTF. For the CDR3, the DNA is TGTGCCTGGAGCTCGGGCAGCGACTATGGCTACACCTTC.

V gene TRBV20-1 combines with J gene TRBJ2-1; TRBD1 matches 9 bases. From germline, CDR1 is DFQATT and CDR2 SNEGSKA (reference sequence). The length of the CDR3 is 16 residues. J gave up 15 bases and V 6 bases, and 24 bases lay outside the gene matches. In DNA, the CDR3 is TGCAGTGCCGCGGGTGGGACAGGGAAAGCGGCGTCCCCAGGGTTCTTC. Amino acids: CSAAGGTGKAASPGFF.

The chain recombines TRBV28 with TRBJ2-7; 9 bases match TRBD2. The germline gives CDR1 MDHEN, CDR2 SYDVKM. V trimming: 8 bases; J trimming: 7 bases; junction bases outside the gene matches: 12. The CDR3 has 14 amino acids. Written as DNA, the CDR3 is TGTGCCAGCGCCAGGGCGGGAGGGCCGCGTGAGCAGTACTTC. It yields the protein CASARAGGPREQYF.

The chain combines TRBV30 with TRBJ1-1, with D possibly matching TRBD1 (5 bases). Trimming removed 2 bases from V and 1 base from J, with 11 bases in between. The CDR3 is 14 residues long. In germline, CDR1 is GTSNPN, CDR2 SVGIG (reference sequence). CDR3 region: CAWSTGRSNTEAFF. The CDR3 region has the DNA TGTGCCTGGAGTACGGGGCGATCGAACACTGAAGCTTTCTTT. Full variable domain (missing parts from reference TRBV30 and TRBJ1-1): SQTIHQWPATLVQPVGSPLSLECTVEGTSNPNLYWYRQAAGRGLQLLFYSVGIGQISSEVPQNLSASRPQDRQFILSSKKLLLSDSGFYLCAWSTGRSNTEAFFGQGTRLTVV.

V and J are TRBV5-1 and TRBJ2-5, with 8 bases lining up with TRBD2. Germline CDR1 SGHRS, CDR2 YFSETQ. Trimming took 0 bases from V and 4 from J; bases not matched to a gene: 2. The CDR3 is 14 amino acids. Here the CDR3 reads CASSLGLAGETQYF. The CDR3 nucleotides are TGCGCCAGCAGCTTGGGGCTAGCGGGAGAGACCCAGTACTTC.

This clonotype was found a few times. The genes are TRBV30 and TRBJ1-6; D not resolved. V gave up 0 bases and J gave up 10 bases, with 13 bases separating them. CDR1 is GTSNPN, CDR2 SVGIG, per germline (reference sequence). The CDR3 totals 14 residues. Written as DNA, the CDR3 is TGTGCCTGGAGTGTAAGGAGCCCTTCATCACCCCTCCACTTT. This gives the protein CAWSVRSPSSPLHF. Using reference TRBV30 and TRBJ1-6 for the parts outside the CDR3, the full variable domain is SQTIHQWPATLVQPVGSPLSLECTVEGTSNPNLYWYRQAAGRGLQLLFYSVGIGQISSEVPQNLSASRPQDRQFILSSKKLLLSDSGFYLCAWSVRSPSSPLHFGNGTRLTVT.

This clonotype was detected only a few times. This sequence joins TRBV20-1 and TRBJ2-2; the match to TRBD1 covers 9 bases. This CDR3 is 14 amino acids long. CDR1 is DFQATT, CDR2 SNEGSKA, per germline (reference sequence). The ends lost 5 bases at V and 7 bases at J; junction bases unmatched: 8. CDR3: CSARQGDRGGELFF. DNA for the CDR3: TGCAGTGCTCGACAGGGGGATCGGGGCGGGGAGCTGTTTTTT.

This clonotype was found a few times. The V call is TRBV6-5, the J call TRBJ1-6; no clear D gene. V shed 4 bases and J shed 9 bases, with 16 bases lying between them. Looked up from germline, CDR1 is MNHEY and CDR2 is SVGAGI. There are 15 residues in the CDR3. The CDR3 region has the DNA TGTGCCAGCAGTTCCACCCACAGCGTGGGTTCACCCCTCCACTTT. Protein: CASSSTHSVGSPLHF.

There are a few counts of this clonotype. CDR3 in DNA: TGCAGTGCTAGAAGGGTTAGGTGGGACACTGAAGCTTTCTTT. It encodes CSARRVRWDTEAFF. The chain recombines TRBV20-1 with TRBJ1-1; D not certain. The length of the CDR3 is 14 residues. V gave up 2 bases and J gave up 3 bases, with 13 bases separating them. CDR1 and CDR2 from the germline V gene are DFQATT and SNEGSKA (reference sequence).